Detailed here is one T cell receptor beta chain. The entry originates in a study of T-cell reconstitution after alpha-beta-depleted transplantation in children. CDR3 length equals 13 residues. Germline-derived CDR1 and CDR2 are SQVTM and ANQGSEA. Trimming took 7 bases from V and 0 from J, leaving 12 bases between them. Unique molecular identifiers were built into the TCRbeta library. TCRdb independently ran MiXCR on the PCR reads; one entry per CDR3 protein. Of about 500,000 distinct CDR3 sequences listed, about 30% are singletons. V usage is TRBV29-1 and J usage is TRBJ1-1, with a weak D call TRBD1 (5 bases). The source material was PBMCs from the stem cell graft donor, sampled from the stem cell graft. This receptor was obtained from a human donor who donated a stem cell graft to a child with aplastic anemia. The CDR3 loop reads CSAELGVNTEAFF. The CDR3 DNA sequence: TGCAGCGCCGAACTGGGGGTGAACACTGAAGCTTTCTTT.